The 27 T cell receptor beta chains below were found in one sample sequenced in a study of cytomegalovirus exposure and HLA in healthy donors. PCR used 60 Vbeta primers and 13 Jbeta primers. Clones were read by immunoSEQ multiplex PCR, and TCRdb kept only the in-frame ones, dropping some. There are 95,000 to 150,000 clones in the sample, with roughly 3.5% held by the top ten. Sequencing used PBMCs. The receptors originated from a young man in good health and CMV-seronegative.

Written as DNA, the CDR3 is TGTGCCAGCAGCTTACTCTCCGTTTCCTACGAGCAGTACTTC. As protein: CASSLLSVSYEQYF. The gene calls are TRBV13 and TRBJ2-7; D is ambiguous. Germline assignment: CDR1 PRHDT and CDR2 FYEKMQ (reference sequence). The V end lost 2 bases, the J end lost 1 base, and 9 bases lay between the germline ends. The CDR3 contains 14 residues.

V is TRBV9 and J is TRBJ2-3; D is perhaps TRBD1 (5 bases). Looked up from germline, CDR1 is SGDLS and CDR2 is YYNGEE. The V end lost 0 bases, the J end lost 4 bases, and 15 bases lay between the germline ends. CDR3 length: 16 amino acids. This CDR3 reads CASSVDQGARSDTQYF. DNA for the CDR3: TGTGCCAGCAGCGTAGATCAAGGGGCCCGTTCAGATACGCAGTATTTT.

The chain employs TRBV27 and TRBJ1-1; tentatively, D is TRBD1 (6 bases). The V gene's germline CDR1 is MNHEY and CDR2 SMNVEV (reference sequence). This CDR3 region has 14 residues. The ends were cut back, 6 bases at V and 2 bases at J, with 13 bases in the middle. CDR3: CASSPVGGNTEAFF. CDR3 in DNA: TGTGCCAGCAGCCCAGTAGGGGGTAACACTGAAGCTTTCTTT.

The chain uses TRBV30 and TRBJ2-7, with TRBD1 identical over 7 bases. The V gene's germline CDR1 is GTSNPN and CDR2 SVGIG (reference sequence). V lost 3 bases and J lost 7; bases outside the gene matches: 12. The CDR3 extends over 14 amino acids. CDR3 loop: CAWSPGTVRGEQYF. CDR3 coding DNA: TGTGCCTGGAGCCCAGGGACAGTTCGGGGAGAGCAGTACTTC.

The V gene is TRBV10-3, the J gene TRBJ2-7; the D is unclear. The CDR3 totals 11 residues. V dropped 6 bases and J dropped 4 bases, with 7 bases sitting between them. Germline V gene data show CDR1 as ENHRY and CDR2 as SYGVKD. The DNA for the CDR3 is TGTGCCATCAGCACCACTTACGAGCAGTACTTC. Its protein is CAISTTYEQYF.

V and J are TRBV5-1 and TRBJ2-3, with a possible D match to TRBD1 (5 bases). V was trimmed by 2 bases and J by 0 bases, leaving 22 bases between them. From germline, CDR1 is SGHRS and CDR2 YFSETQ. CDR3 length: 19 residues. CDR3 sequence reads: CASSFSQAGSPLSTDTQYF. CDR3 in DNA: TGCGCCAGCAGCTTTTCCCAGGCAGGGTCCCCTCTAAGCACAGATACGCAGTATTTT.

The chain links TRBV2 to TRBJ1-1, with 7 bases matching TRBD1. Germline V gene sequence: CDR1 SNHLY, CDR2 FYNNEI. The CDR3 runs 14 residues. Trimming at V came to 10 bases and at J to 5 bases, leaving 13 bases not matched to a gene. CDR3 protein: CATTRRQGWTEAFF. In nucleotides, the CDR3 is TGTGCCACCACCCGTCGACAGGGCTGGACTGAAGCTTTCTTT.

The CDR3 nucleotides are TGTGCCTGCCAAGAGGGAGATTTGGGAAACACCATATATTTT. Its translation: CACQEGDLGNTIYF. The rearrangement joins TRBV28 to TRBJ1-3; D gene uncertain. Trimming took 11 bases from V and 4 from J, leaving 18 bases between them. The germline CDR1 and CDR2 sequences are MDHEN and SYDVKM. The CDR3 extends over 14 amino acids.

The chain employs TRBV7-9 and TRBJ1-4; D remains ambiguous. Germline CDR1 is SEHNR and CDR2 is FQNEAQ (reference sequence). The V end lost 5 bases, the J end lost 0 bases, and 7 bases lay between the germline ends. The CDR3 covers 14 residues. CDR3 bases: TGTGCCAGCAGCCTGGACTCAACTAATGAAAAACTGTTTTTT. It yields the protein CASSLDSTNEKLFF.

This chain uses TRBV11-2 with TRBJ2-7, with a possible D match to TRBD1 (6 bases). The germline V gene encodes CDR1 SGHAT and CDR2 FQNNGV. CDR3 length: 14 residues. Trimming took off 5 bases at V and 2 bases at J, with 13 bases between the two ends. CDR3 nucleotides: TGTGCCAGCAGCCCCGAACAGGGAACCTACGAGCAGTACTTC. Encoded protein: CASSPEQGTYEQYF.

CDR3 region: CASSYGLAGGELFF. CDR3 DNA: TGTGCCAGCAGTTACGGGCTAGCTGGCGGGGAGCTGTTTTTT. V gene TRBV6-6 combines with J gene TRBJ2-2; tentatively, D is TRBD2 (5 bases). Germline lookup yields CDR1 MNHNY and CDR2 SVGAGI (reference sequence). Trimming left V 2 bases short and J 7 bases short, with 11 bases between. This CDR3 contains 14 residues.

V usage is TRBV4-2 and J usage is TRBJ2-5; D might be TRBD2 (6 bases). Judging by the DNA end, TRBJ2-7 fits better; the J call may be wrong. CDR1 is LGHNA, CDR2 YNFKEQ, per germline. The CDR3 has 18 amino acids. The DNA for the CDR3 is TGTGCCAGCAGCCAAGATCAGGTGGGAGCGGGCTCCTCCTACGAGCAGTACTTC. This sequence encodes CASSQDQVGAGSSYEQYF.

This chain joins TRBV11-3 and TRBJ2-1; 8 bases are shared with TRBD2. This CDR3 has 17 residues. Germline-derived CDR1 and CDR2 are SGHNT and YENEEA. Trimming cost V 5 bases and J 3 bases; bases outside gene matches: 12. CDR3 in amino acids: CASSPGVAGTIYNEQFF. CDR3 DNA sequence: TGTGCCAGCAGCCCAGGGGTAGCGGGGACTATCTACAATGAGCAGTTCTTC. Looking up the rest from reference TRBV11-3 and TRBJ2-1 gives the full variable domain: EAGVVQSPRYKIIEKKQPVAFWCNPISGHNTLYWYLQNLGQGPELLIRYENEEAVDDSQLPKDRFSAERLKGVDSTLKIQPAELGDSAVYLCASSPGVAGTIYNEQFFGPGTRLTVL.

The CDR3, as DNA: TGTGCCAGCAGCTTCCCAGCGGGAGGAAAATACAATGAGCAGTTCTTC. Its translation: CASSFPAGGKYNEQFF. The chain combines TRBV7-6 with TRBJ2-1; 9 bases line up with TRBD2. Unmatched junction bases numbered 7, after V lost 3 bases and J lost 4 bases. The V gene's germline CDR1 is SGHVS and CDR2 FNYEAQ. The CDR3 is made up of 16 amino acids.

Regarding this clone: This same CDR3 is encoded by further DNA sequences in the sample. This sequence joins TRBV6-5 and TRBJ2-2, with TRBD1 matching over 8 bases. Germline V gene sequence: CDR1 MNHEY, CDR2 SVGAGI. The junction had 1 base not matched to a gene; V was cut back by 2 bases and J by 2 bases. The CDR3 is 15 residues long. This CDR3 reads CASSYDRGNTGELFF. CDR3 DNA: TGTGCCAGCAGTTACGACAGGGGAAACACCGGGGAGCTGTTTTTT.

The CDR3 region is CASSLNSQPNTEAFF. CDR3 DNA: TGTGCCAGCTCACTAAACAGCCAGCCGAACACTGAAGCTTTCTTT. The chain carries TRBV18 and TRBJ1-1; D is unclear. Germline values: CDR1 KGHSH, CDR2 LQKENI. The ends were cut back, 4 bases at V and 1 base at J, with 13 bases in the middle. The CDR3 is 15 amino acids.

The genes are TRBV13 and TRBJ1-6, with a tentative D call TRBD1 (6 bases). Trimming cost V 5 bases and J 5 bases, with 22 bases left between them. CDR1 and CDR2 from the germline V gene are PRHDT and FYEKMQ (reference sequence). This CDR3 contains 18 residues. CDR3: CASSPKGAQGSNNSPLHF. CDR3 nucleotide sequence: TGTGCCAGCAGCCCAAAGGGAGCACAGGGATCCAATAATTCACCCCTCCACTTT.

The rearrangement joins TRBV27 to TRBJ2-3, with 10 bases matching TRBD1. The CDR3 runs 16 residues. The ends lost 8 bases at V and 2 bases at J; junction bases unmatched: 10. Germline lookup yields CDR1 MNHEY and CDR2 SMNVEV (reference sequence). CDR3 in amino acids: CASRLPGTGATDTQYF. CDR3 DNA: TGTGCCAGCCGACTACCCGGGACAGGGGCCACAGATACGCAGTATTTT.

The DNA of the CDR3 is TGTGCCAGCTCACCACTAAACAGCGGAGGCAATCAGCCCCAGCATTTT. Its protein product is CASSPLNSGGNQPQHF. The chain links TRBV18 to TRBJ1-5, with unresolved D. V lost 1 base and J 2 bases, leaving 12 bases between the germline ends. Germline V CDR1 and CDR2: KGHSH, LQKENI. This CDR3 is built from 16 residues. Full variable domain (outside the CDR3, taken from reference TRBV18 and TRBJ1-5): NAGVMQNPRHLVRRRGQEARLRCSPMKGHSHVYWYRQLPEEGLKFMVYLQKENIIDESGMPKERFSAEFPKEGPSILRIQQVVRGDSAAYFCASSPLNSGGNQPQHFGDGTRLSIL.

J is TRBJ2-3 and V is TRBV7-9; 7 nucleotides agree with TRBD1. Trimming took 5 bases from V and 8 from J; bases not matched to a gene: 10. CDR3 length: 14 amino acids. Germline V gives CDR1 SEHNR, CDR2 FQNEAQ (reference sequence). The CDR3 DNA is TGTGCCAGCAGCCCGAGGACAGGTCTAGCTACGCAGTATTTT. Translation: CASSPRTGLATQYF.

This chain joins TRBV6-6 and TRBJ2-7, with a possible D match to TRBD2 (5 bases). The CDR3 sequence is 12 residues long. CDR1 and CDR2 from the germline V gene are MNHNY and SVGAGI (reference sequence). The V and J ends lost 2 bases and 3 bases respectively, with 5 bases between them. The DNA for the CDR3 is TGTGCCAGCAGTTACCGGGACTACGAGCAGTACTTC. Encoded protein: CASSYRDYEQYF.

The J gene is TRBJ2-3, the V gene TRBV7-9; no firm D call. The ends were cut back, 0 bases at V and 0 bases at J, with 13 bases in the middle. The germline gives CDR1 SEHNR, CDR2 FQNEAQ (reference sequence). The length of the CDR3 is 17 residues. CDR3 sequence reads: CASSLATQIPSTDTQYF. The DNA of the CDR3 is TGTGCCAGCAGCTTAGCTACCCAGATCCCTAGCACAGATACGCAGTATTTT.

V and J are TRBV7-9 and TRBJ1-1; D might be TRBD1 (5 bases). The CDR3 loop spans 17 amino acids. The V end lost 10 bases, the J end lost 1 base, and 25 bases lay between the germline ends. Germline loops: CDR1 SEHNR, CDR2 FQNEAQ (reference sequence). The CDR3 coding sequence is TGTGCCACTTTCCTCGCGGTCGGTAGGGGTAGGAACACTGAAGCTTTCTTT. Translating gives CATFLAVGRGRNTEAFF.

The CDR3 reads CASSFAGTPSEQYF. For the CDR3, the DNA is TGTGCCAGCAGCTTTGCCGGGACACCCTCGGAGCAGTACTTC. V usage is TRBV7-2 and J usage is TRBJ2-7; a possible D gene is TRBD1 (6 bases). V lost 3 bases and J lost 7, with 16 bases in between. CDR1 SGHTA and CDR2 FQGNSA come from the germline V gene. CDR3 length: 14 amino acids.

The V and J genes are TRBV4-1 and TRBJ1-2; 7 nucleotides agree with TRBD1. The CDR3 length is 16 residues. V dropped 6 bases and J dropped 8; count of bases not matched to a gene: 18. Germline V lookup: CDR1 MGHRA, CDR2 YSYEKL. CDR3 sequence reads: CASRPTGRTTPRGYTF. CDR3 nucleotides: TGCGCCAGCAGGCCGACAGGGCGAACAACTCCGAGGGGCTACACCTTC.

The V call is TRBV11-3, the J call TRBJ2-6, with D tentatively TRBD2 (5 bases). In germline, CDR1 is SGHNT, CDR2 YENEEA. V was cut by 1 base and J by 9 bases, with 16 bases left in between. The CDR3 totals 16 residues. Here the CDR3 reads CASSLGVPGDLNVLTF. In DNA, the CDR3 is TGTGCCAGCAGCTTAGGAGTCCCCGGGGATCTCAACGTCCTGACTTTC.

The V call is TRBV7-6, the J call TRBJ1-1, with D possibly TRBD1 on 5 matching bases. The CDR3 has 17 amino acids. V shed 5 bases and J shed 6 bases, with 25 bases lying between them. CDR1 SGHVS and CDR2 FNYEAQ come from the germline V gene. CDR3 protein: CASSPGVVSGRGAEAFF. DNA for the CDR3: TGTGCCAGCAGCCCGGGGGTTGTGTCCGGGCGAGGGGCTGAAGCTTTCTTT.